This entry lists 10 T cell receptor beta chains sequenced from one sample in a study of cytomegalovirus exposure and HLA in healthy donors. With 60 Vbeta and 13 Jbeta primers, the PCR was carried out. Generated by immunoSEQ multiplex PCR, the TCRdb table keeps only in-frame clones and is missing some. The sample consists of more than 80,000 clones, about 75% of them appearing once. Source material: PBMCs. These receptor sequences come from a male donor in good health and CMV-seropositive.

This chain links TRBV5-1 with TRBJ2-3; tentative D call: TRBD1 (6 bases). This CDR3 is 14 amino acids long. V lost 3 bases and J lost 6, with 14 bases in between. Germline V CDR1 and CDR2: SGHRS, YFSETQ. CDR3 loop: CASSSGPTGDTQYF. CDR3 in DNA: TGCGCCAGCAGCTCCGGACCGACAGGCGATACGCAGTATTTT. Drawing the rest from reference TRBV5-1 and TRBJ2-3, the complete variable domain is KAGVTQTPRYLIKTRGQQVTLSCSPISGHRSVSWYQQTPGQGLQFLFEYFSETQRNKGNFPGRFSGRQFSNSRSEMNVSTLELGDSALYLCASSSGPTGDTQYFGPGTRLTVL.

This chain joins TRBV9 and TRBJ1-5, with 9 bases matching TRBD1. Germline CDR1 and CDR2: SGDLS and YYNGEE. V was clipped by 4 bases and J by 0 bases; unmatched bases: 8. This CDR3 contains 17 residues. CDR3 in DNA: TGTGCCAGCAGCCCCCCAGACAGGGGGGATAGCAATCAGCCCCAGCATTTT. Protein: CASSPPDRGDSNQPQHF.

V is TRBV2 and J is TRBJ2-5, with TRBD1 identical over 8 bases. The CDR3 consists of 15 residues. With V trimmed by 8 bases and J by 8 bases, 16 bases remained unmatched. CDR1 is SNHLY and CDR2 is FYNNEI in the germline V gene. CDR3 sequence: CASCLMGTGPGTQYF. CDR3 coding DNA: TGTGCCAGCTGTTTGATGGGGACAGGACCTGGAACCCAGTACTTC. The full variable domain, with the rest looked up from reference TRBV2 and TRBJ2-5, is EPEVTQTPSHQVTQMGQEVILRCVPISNHLYFYWYRQILGQKVEFLVSFYNNEISEKSEIFDDQFSVERPDGSNFTLKIRSTKLEDSAMYFCASCLMGTGPGTQYFGPGTRLLVL.

This chain uses TRBV7-2 with TRBJ1-5; weak D call: TRBD1 (6 bases). CDR3 length equals 14 residues. The V end was cut by 4 bases, the J end by 6 bases, with 13 bases between. CDR1 and CDR2 from the germline V gene are SGHTA and FQGNSA. The DNA for the CDR3 is TGTGCCAGCAGCTCGGACAGCGGGGGTCAGCCCCAGCATTTT. Its translation is CASSSDSGGQPQHF.

The CDR3 DNA is TGTGCCTGGCAGAGCCCACTAGCGGGGCAAGAGACCCAGTACTTC. It is translated as CAWQSPLAGQETQYF. V gene TRBV30 combines with J gene TRBJ2-5; 10 bases line up with TRBD2. Germline-derived CDR1 and CDR2 are GTSNPN and SVGIG (reference sequence). The junction had 8 bases not matched to a gene; V was cut back by 5 bases and J by 2 bases. This CDR3 is built from 15 residues.

The V call is TRBV15, the J call TRBJ1-1; 9 bases are a match to TRBD1. CDR1 LNHNV and CDR2 YYDKDF come from the germline V gene (reference sequence). V shed 0 bases, J shed 0 bases, and the junction held 5 bases outside the gene matches. The CDR3 has 17 residues. The DNA for the CDR3 is TGTGCCACCAGCAGAGATATCGGGACAGGGATGAACACTGAAGCTTTCTTT. It yields the protein CATSRDIGTGMNTEAFF.

CDR3 protein: CASSPRDSLREKLFF. The DNA of the CDR3 is TGTGCCAGTAGCCCTCGGGACTCCCTGAGGGAAAAACTGTTTTTT. J is TRBJ1-4 and V is TRBV19; weak D call: TRBD1 (5 bases). Germline values: CDR1 LNHDA, CDR2 SQIVND (reference sequence). This CDR3 has 15 amino acids. V lost 6 bases to trimming and J lost 8 bases, with 19 bases between them.

V usage is TRBV5-4 and J usage is TRBJ2-7; D gene unclear. Per the germline V gene, CDR1 is SGHNT and CDR2 is YYREEE (reference sequence). V shed 0 bases and J shed 5 bases, with 6 bases lying between them. CDR3 length equals 12 residues. The CDR3 here is CASSLVGDEQYF. The CDR3 DNA reads as TGTGCCAGCAGCTTGGTCGGTGACGAGCAGTACTTC.

The V and J genes are TRBV7-9 and TRBJ1-2; 9 bases are a match to TRBD1. V shed 4 bases and J 6 bases; nucleotides not matched to a gene: 6. This CDR3 comprises 14 residues. Germline CDR1 reads SEHNR; CDR2 reads FQNEAQ (reference sequence). CDR3 sequence: CASSWTGEVDGYTF. DNA of the CDR3: TGTGCCAGCAGCTGGACAGGGGAAGTCGATGGCTACACCTTC.

V is TRBV7-8 and J is TRBJ2-7; 11 nucleotides align to TRBD1. Per germline, CDR1 SGHVS and CDR2 FQNEAQ. V lost 2 bases, J lost 3 bases, and 9 bases stayed unmatched. The CDR3 runs 17 residues. The CDR3 DNA is TGTGCCAGCAGCTTAACCTCCACCGGGACAGGGGGCTACGAGCAGTACTTC. Its protein product is CASSLTSTGTGGYEQYF.